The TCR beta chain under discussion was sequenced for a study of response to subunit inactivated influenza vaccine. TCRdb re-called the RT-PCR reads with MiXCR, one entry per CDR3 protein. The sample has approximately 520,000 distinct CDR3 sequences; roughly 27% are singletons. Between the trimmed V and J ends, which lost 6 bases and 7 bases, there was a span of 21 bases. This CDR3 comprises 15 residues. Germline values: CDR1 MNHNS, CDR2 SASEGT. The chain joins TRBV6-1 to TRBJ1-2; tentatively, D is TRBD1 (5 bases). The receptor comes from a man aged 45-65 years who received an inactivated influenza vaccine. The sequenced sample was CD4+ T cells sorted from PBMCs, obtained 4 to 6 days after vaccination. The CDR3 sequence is CASSVKRGAGGGYTF. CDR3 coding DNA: TGTGCCAGCAGCGTAAAGAGGGGCGCGGGCGGTGGCTACACCTTC.